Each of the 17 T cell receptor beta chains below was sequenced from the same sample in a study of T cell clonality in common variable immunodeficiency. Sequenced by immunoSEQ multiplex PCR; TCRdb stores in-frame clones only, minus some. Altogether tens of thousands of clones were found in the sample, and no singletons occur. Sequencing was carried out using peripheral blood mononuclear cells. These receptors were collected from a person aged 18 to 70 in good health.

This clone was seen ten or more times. The CDR3 sequence is CASSSDPREAGNTIYF. The DNA read from the CDR3 is TGTGCCAGCAGTTCCGACCCCAGGGAGGCTGGAAACACC. The V and J genes are TRBV28 and TRBJ1-3, with D perhaps TRBD1 (5 bases). The missing CDR3 end, 3 residues past where the read stops, is filled in from the germline J gene. Germline CDR1 reads MDHEN; CDR2 reads SYDVKM. The CDR3 loop spans 16 amino acids. Between the trimmed V and J ends, which lost 4 bases and 2 bases, there was a span of 15 bases.

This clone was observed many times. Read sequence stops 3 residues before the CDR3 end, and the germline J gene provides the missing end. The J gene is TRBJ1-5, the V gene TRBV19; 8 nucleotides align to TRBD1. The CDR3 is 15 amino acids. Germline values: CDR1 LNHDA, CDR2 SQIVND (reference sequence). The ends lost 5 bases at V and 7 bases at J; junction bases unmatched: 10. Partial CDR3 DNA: TGTGCCAGTAGTCCAGGGGGCCAAACCTCCCAGCCC. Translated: CASSPGGQTSQP. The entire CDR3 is CASSPGGQTSQPQHF.

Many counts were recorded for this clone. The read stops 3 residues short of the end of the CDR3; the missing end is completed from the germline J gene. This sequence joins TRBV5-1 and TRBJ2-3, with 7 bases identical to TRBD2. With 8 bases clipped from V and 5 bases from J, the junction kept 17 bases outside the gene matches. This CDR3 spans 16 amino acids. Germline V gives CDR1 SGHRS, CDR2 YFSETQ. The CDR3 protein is CARPDQRREFIDTQYF. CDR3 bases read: TGCGCCAGGCCAGATCAAAGGCGGGAGTTTATAGATACG.

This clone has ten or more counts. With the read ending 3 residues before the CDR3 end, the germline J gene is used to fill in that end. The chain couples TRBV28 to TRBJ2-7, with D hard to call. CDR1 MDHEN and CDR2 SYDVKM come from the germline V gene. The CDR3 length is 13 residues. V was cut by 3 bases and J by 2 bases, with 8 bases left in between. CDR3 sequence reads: CASSFGPTYEQYF. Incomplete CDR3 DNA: TGTGCCAGCAGTTTTGGCCCAACCTACGAG.

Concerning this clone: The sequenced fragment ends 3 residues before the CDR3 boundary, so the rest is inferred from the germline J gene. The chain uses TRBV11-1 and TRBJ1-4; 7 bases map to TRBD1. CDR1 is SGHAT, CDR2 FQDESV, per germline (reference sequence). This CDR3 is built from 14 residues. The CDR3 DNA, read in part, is TGTGCCAGCAGCTCCTGGACAGGAAATTCACCA. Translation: CASSSWTGNSP. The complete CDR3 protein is CASSSWTGNSPLFF.

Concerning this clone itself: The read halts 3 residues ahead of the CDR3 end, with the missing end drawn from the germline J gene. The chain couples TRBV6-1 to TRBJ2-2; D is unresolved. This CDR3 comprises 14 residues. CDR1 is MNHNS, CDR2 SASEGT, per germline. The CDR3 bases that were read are TGTGCCAGCAGTGTTGGCAACCCGAATGAAAAG. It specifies CASSVGNPNEK. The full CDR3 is CASSVGNPNEKLFF.

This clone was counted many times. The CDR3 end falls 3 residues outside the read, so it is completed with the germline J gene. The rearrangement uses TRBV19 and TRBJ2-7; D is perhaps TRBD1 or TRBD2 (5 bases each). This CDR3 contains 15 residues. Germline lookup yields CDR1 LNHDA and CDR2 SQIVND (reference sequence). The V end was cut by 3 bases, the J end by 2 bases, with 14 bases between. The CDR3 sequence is CASSMEAGPTYEQYF. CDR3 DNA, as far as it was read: TGTGCCAGTAGTATGGAGGCAGGGCCCACCTACGAG.

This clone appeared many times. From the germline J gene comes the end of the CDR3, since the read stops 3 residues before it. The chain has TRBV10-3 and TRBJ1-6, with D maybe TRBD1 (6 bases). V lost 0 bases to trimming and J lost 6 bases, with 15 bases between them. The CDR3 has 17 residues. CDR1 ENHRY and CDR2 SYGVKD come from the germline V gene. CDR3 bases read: TGTGCCATCAGTGAGTCGCTACCGGGACATACTAATTCACCC. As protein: CAISESLPGHTNSP. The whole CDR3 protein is CAISESLPGHTNSPLHF.

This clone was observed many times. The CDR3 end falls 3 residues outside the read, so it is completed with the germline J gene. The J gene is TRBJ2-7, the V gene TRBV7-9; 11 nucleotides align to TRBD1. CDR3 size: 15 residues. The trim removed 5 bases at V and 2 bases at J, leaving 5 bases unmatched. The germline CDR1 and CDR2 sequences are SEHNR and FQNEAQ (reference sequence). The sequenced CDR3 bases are TGTGCCAGCAGCAGGGGACAGGGGGGGACCTACGAG. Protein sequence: CASSRGQGGTYE. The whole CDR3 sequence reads CASSRGQGGTYEQYF.

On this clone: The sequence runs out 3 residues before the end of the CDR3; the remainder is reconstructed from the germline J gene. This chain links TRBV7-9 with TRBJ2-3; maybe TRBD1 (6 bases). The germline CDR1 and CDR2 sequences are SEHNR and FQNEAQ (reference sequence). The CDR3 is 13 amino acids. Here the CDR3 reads CASSLGRGETQYF. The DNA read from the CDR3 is TGTGCCAGCAGCTTAGGCAGGGGAGAGACG.

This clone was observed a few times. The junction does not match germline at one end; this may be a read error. Here the CDR3 reads CTSSFLAGGPNEQFF. CDR3 bases read: TGTACCAGCAGCTTCCTAGCGGGAGGGCCCAATGAG. This chain links TRBV11-3 with TRBJ2-1; 12 bases match TRBD2. The CDR3 extends 3 residues past the end of the read, so its final part is completed from the germline J gene. Germline loops: CDR1 SGHNT, CDR2 YENEEA. CDR3 length equals 15 residues.

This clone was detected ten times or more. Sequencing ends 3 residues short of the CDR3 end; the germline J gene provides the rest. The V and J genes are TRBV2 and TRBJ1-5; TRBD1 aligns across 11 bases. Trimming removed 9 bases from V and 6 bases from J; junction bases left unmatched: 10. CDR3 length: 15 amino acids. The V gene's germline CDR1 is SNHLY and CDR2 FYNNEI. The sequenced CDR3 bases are TGTGCCAGTGGAGGGACAGGGGGAAGAGGTCAGCCC. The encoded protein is CASGGTGGRGQP. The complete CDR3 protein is CASGGTGGRGQPQHF. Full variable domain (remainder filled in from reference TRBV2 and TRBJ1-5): EPEVTQTPSHQVTQMGQEVILRCVPISNHLYFYWYRQILGQKVEFLVSFYNNEISEKSEIFDDQFSVERPDGSNFTLKIRSTKLEDSAMYFCASGGTGGRGQPQHFGDGTRLSIL.

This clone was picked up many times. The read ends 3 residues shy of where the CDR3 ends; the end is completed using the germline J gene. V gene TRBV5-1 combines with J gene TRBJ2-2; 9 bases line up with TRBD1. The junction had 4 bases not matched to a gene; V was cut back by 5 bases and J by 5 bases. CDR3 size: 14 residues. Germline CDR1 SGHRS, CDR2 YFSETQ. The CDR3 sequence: CASRETGGTGELFF. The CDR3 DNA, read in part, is TGCGCCAGCAGGGAGACAGGGGGGACCGGGGAG.

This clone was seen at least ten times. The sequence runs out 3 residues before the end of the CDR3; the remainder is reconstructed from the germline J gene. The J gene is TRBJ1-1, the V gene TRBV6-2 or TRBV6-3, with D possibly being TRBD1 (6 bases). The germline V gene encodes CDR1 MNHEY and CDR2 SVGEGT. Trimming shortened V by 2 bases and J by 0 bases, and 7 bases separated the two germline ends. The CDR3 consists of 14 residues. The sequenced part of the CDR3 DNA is TGTGCCAGCAGTTACAGGGGGATGAACACTGAA. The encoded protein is CASSYRGMNTE. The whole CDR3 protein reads CASSYRGMNTEAFF.

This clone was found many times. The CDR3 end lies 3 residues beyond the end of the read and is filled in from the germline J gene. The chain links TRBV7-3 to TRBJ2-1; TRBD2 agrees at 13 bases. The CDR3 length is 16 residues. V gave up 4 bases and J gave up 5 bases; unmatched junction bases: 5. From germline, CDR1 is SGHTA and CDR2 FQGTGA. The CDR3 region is CASSSMGLAGNNEQFF. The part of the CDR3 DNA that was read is TGTGCCAGCAGCTCAATGGGACTAGCGGGGAACAATGAG.

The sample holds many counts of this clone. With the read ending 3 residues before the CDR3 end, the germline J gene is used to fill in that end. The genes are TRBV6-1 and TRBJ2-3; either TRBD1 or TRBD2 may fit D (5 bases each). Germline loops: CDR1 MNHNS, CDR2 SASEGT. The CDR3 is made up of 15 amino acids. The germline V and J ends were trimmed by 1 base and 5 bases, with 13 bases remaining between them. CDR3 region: CASSEGQGEGDTQYF. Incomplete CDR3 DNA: TGTGCCAGCAGTGAAGGGCAGGGTGAGGGAGATACG.

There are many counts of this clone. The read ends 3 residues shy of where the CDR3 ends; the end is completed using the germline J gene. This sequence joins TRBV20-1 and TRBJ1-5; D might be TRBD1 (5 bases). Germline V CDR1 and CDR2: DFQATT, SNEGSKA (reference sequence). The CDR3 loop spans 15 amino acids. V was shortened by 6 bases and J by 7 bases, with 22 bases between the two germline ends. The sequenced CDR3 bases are TGCAGTGCCGCGGGGATCGGGGGGATCGGACAGCCC. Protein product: CSAAGIGGIGQP. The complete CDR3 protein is CSAAGIGGIGQPQHF.